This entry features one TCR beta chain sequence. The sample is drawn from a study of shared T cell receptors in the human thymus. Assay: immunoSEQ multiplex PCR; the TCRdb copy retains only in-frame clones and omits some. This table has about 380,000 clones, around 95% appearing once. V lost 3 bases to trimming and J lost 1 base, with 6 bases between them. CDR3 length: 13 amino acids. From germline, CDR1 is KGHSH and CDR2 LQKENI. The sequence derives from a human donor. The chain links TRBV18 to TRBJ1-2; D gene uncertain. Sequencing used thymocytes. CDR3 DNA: TGTGCCAGCTCACCCGATGGTAACTATGGCTACACCTTC. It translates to CASSPDGNYGYTF.